The TCR beta chain described here comes from a study of low-dose radiotherapy and immunotherapy resistance in tumors. Study in general: Cohort 2 patients were irradiated with 1 Gy every two weeks, reaching 13 Gy over 26 weeks.

Time point in this sample: before trial treatment. Tumors of eligible patients were advanced, solid and lacking tumor-infiltrating lymphocytes. cDNA synthesis used a TRAV/TRBV-specific primer set for both chains. TCR amplification used roughly 18 PCR cycles, a constant-region primer and a V-primer adapter. Amplification of the isolated mRNA used in vitro transcription. Each CDR3 protein gets one entry after TCRdb re-called the reads with MiXCR. The top ten clones hold roughly 1% of a sample with tens of thousands of distinct CDR3 sequences, 8% to 10% of them seen once. The sample holds a few counts of this clonotype. Germline V gene lookup returns CDR1 MNHEY and CDR2 SMNVEV (reference sequence). Trimming at V came to 8 bases and at J to 6 bases, leaving 7 bases not matched to a gene. This CDR3 region has 15 residues.

The specimen was PBMCs, collected before treatment. The V and J genes are TRBV27 and TRBJ1-6, with 10 bases identical to TRBD1. The sequence came from a male donor with prostate cancer. DNA of the CDR3: TGTGCCAGCCGAGTCGGGACAGGGGTTAATTCACCCCTCCACTTT. It is translated as CASRVGTGVNSPLHF.